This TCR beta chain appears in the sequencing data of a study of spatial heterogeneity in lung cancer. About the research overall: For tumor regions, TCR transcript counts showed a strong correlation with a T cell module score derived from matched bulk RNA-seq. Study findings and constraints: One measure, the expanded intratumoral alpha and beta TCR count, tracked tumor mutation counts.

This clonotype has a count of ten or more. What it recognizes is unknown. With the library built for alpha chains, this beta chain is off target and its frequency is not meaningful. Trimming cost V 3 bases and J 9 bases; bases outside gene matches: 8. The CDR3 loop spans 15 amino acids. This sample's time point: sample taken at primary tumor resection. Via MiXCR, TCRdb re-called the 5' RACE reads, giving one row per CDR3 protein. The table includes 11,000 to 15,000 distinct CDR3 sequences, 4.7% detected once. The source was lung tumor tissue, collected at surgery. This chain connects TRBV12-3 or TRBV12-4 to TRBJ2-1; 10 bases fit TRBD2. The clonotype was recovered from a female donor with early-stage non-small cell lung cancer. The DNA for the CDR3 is TGTGCCAGCAGTTTCTCGGGGCTAGCGGGGGCTGAGCAGTTCTTC. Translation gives CASSFSGLAGAEQFF.